This is a list of T cell receptor beta chains from one sample in a study of tumor and adjacent non-tumor tissue in lung cancer. MiXCR, run by TCRdb on the multiplex PCR reads, gives a single entry per CDR3 protein. The sample records 81,000 or so distinct CDR3 sequences, 65% to 85% being singletons. The sequenced sample was distant non-tumor lung tissue. These receptor sequences come from a man in his fifties or sixties with non-small cell lung cancer. CDR3s include the opening cysteine and the closing phenylalanine or tryptophan. D genes are given only for firm matches. Only some rows state a clone size, as once, few, many or a class for expanded clones.

J gene: TRBJ1-6; D gene: TRBD1; clone size: medium-sized; CDR3 length: 15; V gene: TRBV6-5; CDR3 protein: CASSYTTGTDSPLHF; CDR3 DNA: TGTGCCAGCAGTTACACGACAGGGACTGATTCACCCCTCCACTTT
J gene: TRBJ2-1; D gene: TRBD2; clone size: -; CDR3 length: 17; V gene: TRBV11-3; CDR3 protein: CASSLERLARVVNEQFF; CDR3 DNA: TGTGCCAGCAGCTTAGAACGACTAGCGAGAGTAGTTAATGAGCAGTTCTTC
J gene: TRBJ2-3; D gene: TRBD2; clone size: -; CDR3 length: 16; V gene: TRBV29-1; CDR3 protein: CSAIKIAGGSTDTQFF; CDR3 DNA: TGCAGCGCCATAAAAATAGCGGGAGGGAGCACAGATACGCAGTTTTTT
J gene: TRBJ1-1; D gene: -; clone size: -; CDR3 length: 14; V gene: TRBV11-2; CDR3 protein: CASSLGGALAEAFF; CDR3 DNA: TGTGCCAGCAGCTTAGGAGGGGCTCTAGCTGAAGCCTTCTTT
J gene: TRBJ2-6; D gene: TRBD2; clone size: -; CDR3 length: 17; V gene: TRBV6-5; CDR3 protein: CASSLAGASSVVNVMTF; CDR3 DNA: TGTGCCAGCAGCCTAGCGGGAGCCAGCTCTGTGGTCAACGTCATGACTTTC
J gene: TRBJ2-3; D gene: -; clone size: once; CDR3 length: 17; V gene: TRBV2; CDR3 protein: CASKESVAFSSTDTQYF; CDR3 DNA: TGTGCCAGCAAGGAGTCGGTGGCATTTTCTAGCACAGATACGCAGTATTTT
J gene: TRBJ2-7; D gene: -; clone size: -; CDR3 length: 14; V gene: TRBV11-3; CDR3 protein: CGSSSRDETGEQYF; CDR3 DNA: TGTGGCAGCAGCTCCCGGGACGAAACTGGCGAGCAGTACTTC
J gene: TRBJ2-5; D gene: TRBD2; clone size: -; CDR3 length: 18; V gene: TRBV4-2; CDR3 protein: CASRQDLRAGGTQETLYF; CDR3 DNA: TGTGCCAGCAGGCAAGATCTACGGGCGGGGGGAACCCAAGAGACCCTGTACTTC
J gene: TRBJ1-2; D gene: -; clone size: -; CDR3 length: 15; V gene: TRBV20-1; CDR3 protein: CSASGSTASNYNYTF; CDR3 DNA: TGCAGTGCTAGTGGCTCGACAGCCTCTAACTATAACTACACCTTC
J gene: TRBJ1-1; D gene: -; clone size: -; CDR3 length: 13; V gene: TRBV11-3; CDR3 protein: CASSFQWNTEASF; CDR3 DNA: TGTGCCAGCAGCTTTCAATGGAATACTGAAGCTTCCTTT
J gene: TRBJ1-1; D gene: -; clone size: -; CDR3 length: 14; V gene: TRBV11-2; CDR3 protein: CASCLLGRGTEAFF; CDR3 DNA: TGTGCCAGCTGCTTACTCGGGAGGGGCACCGAAGCCTTCTTT
J gene: TRBJ2-7; D gene: -; clone size: -; CDR3 length: 12; V gene: TRBV6-6; CDR3 protein: CTSSPSYYEHYF; CDR3 DNA: TGTACCAGCAGTCCGAGTTACTACGAGCATTACTTC
J gene: TRBJ2-7; D gene: TRBD2; clone size: -; CDR3 length: 16; V gene: TRBV7-8; CDR3 protein: CASSSIGTTPSYEQYF; CDR3 DNA: TGTGCCAGCAGCTCCATCGGGACTACACCCTCCTACGAGCAGTACTTC
J gene: TRBJ1-2; D gene: -; clone size: -; CDR3 length: 13; V gene: TRBV20-1; CDR3 protein: CSALFPGDYGYTF; CDR3 DNA: TGCAGTGCCCTATTCCCGGGGGACTATGGCTACACCTTC
J gene: TRBJ2-2; D gene: -; clone size: -; CDR3 length: 16; V gene: TRBV20-1; CDR3 protein: CSARVPDAEQTGELLF; CDR3 DNA: TGCAGTGCTAGGGTTCCGGACGCGGAACAAACCGGGGAGTTGCTTTTT